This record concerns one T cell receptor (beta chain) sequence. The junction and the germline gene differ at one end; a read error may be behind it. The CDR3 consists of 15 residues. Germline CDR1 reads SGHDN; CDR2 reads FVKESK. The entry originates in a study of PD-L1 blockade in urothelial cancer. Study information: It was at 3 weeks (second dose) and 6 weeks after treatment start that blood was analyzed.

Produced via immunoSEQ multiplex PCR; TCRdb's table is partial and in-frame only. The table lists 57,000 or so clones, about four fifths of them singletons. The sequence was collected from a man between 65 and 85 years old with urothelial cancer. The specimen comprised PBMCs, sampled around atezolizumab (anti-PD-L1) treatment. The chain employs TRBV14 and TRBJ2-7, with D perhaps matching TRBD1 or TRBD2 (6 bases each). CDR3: CASSKEGGSGREQYF. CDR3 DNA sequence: TGTGCCAGCAGCAAAGAGGGGGGAAGTGGACGCGAGCAGTACTTC.